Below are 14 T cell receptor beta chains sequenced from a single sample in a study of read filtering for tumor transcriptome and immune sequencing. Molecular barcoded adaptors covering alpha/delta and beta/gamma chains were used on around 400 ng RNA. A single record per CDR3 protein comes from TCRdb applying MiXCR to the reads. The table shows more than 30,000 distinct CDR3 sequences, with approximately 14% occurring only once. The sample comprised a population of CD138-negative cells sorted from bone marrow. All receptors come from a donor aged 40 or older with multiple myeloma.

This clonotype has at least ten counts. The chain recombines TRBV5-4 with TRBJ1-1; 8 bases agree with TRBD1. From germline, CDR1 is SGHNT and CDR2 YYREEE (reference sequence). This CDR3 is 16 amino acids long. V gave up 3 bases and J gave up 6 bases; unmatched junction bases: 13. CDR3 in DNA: TGTGCCAGCAGCTGGGCTTCGGGACAGGTGAGGGCTGAAGCTTTCTTT. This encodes CASSWASGQVRAEAFF. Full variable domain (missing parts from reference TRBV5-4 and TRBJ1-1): ETGVTQSPTHLIKTRGQQVTLRCSSQSGHNTVSWYQQALGQGPQFIFQYYREEENGRGNFPPRFSGLQFPNYSSELNVNALELDDSALYLCASSWASGQVRAEAFFGQGTRLTVV.

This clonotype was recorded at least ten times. Here the CDR3 reads CASEMGPSGEQYF. CDR3 nucleotides: TGCGCCAGCGAAATGGGGCCGTCTGGGGAGCAGTACTTC. V and J are TRBV23-1 and TRBJ2-7; D may be TRBD1 (5 bases). TRBV23-1 is treated as an ORF (open reading frame) with a function not yet certain. V was shortened by 8 bases and J by 7 bases, with 18 bases between the two germline ends. The CDR3 spans 13 residues.

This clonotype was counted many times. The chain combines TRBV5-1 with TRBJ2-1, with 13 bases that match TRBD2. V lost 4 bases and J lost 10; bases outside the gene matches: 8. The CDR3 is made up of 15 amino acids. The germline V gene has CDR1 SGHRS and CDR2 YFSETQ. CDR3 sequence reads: CASSGRLAGGSEQFF. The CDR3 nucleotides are TGCGCCAGCAGCGGGCGACTAGCGGGAGGTTCCGAGCAGTTCTTC.

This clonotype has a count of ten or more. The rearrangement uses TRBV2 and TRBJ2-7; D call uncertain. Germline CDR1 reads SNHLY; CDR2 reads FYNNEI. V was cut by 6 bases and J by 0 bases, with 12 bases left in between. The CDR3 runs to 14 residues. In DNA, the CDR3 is TGTGCCAGCAGGGACGGGTGGGCCTCCTACGAGCAGTACTTC. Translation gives CASRDGWASYEQYF. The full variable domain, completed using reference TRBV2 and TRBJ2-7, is EPEVTQTPSHQVTQMGQEVILRCVPISNHLYFYWYRQILGQKVEFLVSFYNNEISEKSEIFDDQFSVERPDGSNFTLKIRSTKLEDSAMYFCASRDGWASYEQYFGPGTRLTVT.

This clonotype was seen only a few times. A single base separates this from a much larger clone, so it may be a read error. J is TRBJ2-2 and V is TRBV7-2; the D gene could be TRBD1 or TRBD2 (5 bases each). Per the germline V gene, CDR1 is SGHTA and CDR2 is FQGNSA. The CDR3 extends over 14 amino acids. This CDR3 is CASSFSGGAGEPFF. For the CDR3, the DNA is TGTGCCAGCAGCTTCAGTGGGGGTGCCGGGGAGCCGTTTTTT.

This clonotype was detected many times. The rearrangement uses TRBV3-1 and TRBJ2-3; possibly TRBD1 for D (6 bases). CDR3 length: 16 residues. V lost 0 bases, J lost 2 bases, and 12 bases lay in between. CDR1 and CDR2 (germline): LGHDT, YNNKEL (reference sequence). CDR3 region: CASSQEIWGHTDTQYF. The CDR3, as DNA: TGTGCCAGCAGCCAAGAAATTTGGGGGCACACAGATACGCAGTATTTT.

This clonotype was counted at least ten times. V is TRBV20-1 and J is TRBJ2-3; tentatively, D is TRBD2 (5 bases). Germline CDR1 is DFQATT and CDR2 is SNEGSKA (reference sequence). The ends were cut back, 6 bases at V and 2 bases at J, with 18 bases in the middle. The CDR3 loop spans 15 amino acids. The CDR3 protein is CSAEGAGMHTDTQYF. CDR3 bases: TGCAGTGCCGAGGGCGCGGGTATGCACACAGATACGCAGTATTTT.

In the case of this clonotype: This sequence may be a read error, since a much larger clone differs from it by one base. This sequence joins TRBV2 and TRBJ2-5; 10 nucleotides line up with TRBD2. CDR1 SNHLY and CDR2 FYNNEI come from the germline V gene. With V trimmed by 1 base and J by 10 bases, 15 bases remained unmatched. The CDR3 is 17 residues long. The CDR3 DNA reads TGTGCCAGCAGTGAAGTAAAAGGACTAGCGGCAGAGGGGGTCCAGTACTTC. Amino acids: CASSEVKGLAAEGVQYF.

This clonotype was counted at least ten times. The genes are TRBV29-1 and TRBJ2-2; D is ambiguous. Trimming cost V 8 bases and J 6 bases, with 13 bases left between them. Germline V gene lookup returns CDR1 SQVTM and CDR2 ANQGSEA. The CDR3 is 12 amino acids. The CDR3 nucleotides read TGCAGCATATCGTACGCGTCCGGGGAGCTGTTTTTT. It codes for CSISYASGELFF.

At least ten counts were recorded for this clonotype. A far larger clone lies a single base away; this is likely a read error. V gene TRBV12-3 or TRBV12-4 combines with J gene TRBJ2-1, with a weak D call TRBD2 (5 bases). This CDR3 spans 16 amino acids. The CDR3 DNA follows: TGTGCCAGCAGTTTAAGGCTAGCCTTATTGGGCAATGAGCGGTTCTTC. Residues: CASSLRLALLGNERFF.

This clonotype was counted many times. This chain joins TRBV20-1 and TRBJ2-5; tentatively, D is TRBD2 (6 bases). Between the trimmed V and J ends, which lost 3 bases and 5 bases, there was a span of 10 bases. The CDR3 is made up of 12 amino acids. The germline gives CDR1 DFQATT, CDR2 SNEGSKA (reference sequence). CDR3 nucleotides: TGCAGTGCTAGCGGGAGCGCGGAGACCCAGTACTTC. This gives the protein CSASGSAETQYF.

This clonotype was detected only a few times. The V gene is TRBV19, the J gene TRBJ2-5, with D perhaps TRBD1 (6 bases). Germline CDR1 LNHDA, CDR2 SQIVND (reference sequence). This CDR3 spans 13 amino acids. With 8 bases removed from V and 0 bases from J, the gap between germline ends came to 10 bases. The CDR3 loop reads CASATGHQETQYF. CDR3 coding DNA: TGTGCCAGTGCGACAGGCCACCAAGAGACCCAGTACTTC.

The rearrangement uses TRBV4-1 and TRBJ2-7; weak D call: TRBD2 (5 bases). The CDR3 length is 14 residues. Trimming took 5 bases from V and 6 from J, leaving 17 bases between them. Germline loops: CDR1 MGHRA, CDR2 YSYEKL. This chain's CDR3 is CASSSRGMLTEQYF. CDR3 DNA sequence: TGCGCCAGCAGCTCCAGAGGGATGCTGACCGAGCAGTACTTC.

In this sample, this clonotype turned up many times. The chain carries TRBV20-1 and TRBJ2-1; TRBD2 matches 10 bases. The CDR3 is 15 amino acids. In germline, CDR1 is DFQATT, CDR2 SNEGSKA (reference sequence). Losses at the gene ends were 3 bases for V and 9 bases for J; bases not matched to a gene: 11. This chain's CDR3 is CSARGGSGRAGEQFF. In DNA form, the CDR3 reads TGCAGTGCTAGGGGGGGAAGCGGGAGGGCGGGTGAGCAGTTCTTC.